This TCR beta chain was sequenced for a study of shared clonotypes between healthy human individuals. Turning to the study itself: Per-donor plates numbered three CD4 naive, three CD4 memory, two CD8 naive and one CD8 memory. Study results and limitations: The authors expected sequencing depth to affect clonotype sharing among donors.

From germline, CDR1 is MGHRA and CDR2 YSYEKL. Trimming took 4 bases from V and 6 from J, leaving 15 bases between them. The CDR3 length is 14 residues. A remark on this clone: Its matching antigen is unknown.

Some 32,000 T cell genomes, or roughly 200 ng DNA, went into the sorted-subset replicate PCRs. Produced via immunoSEQ multiplex PCR; TCRdb's table is partial and in-frame only. Among about 1.5 million clones listed, about 98% were seen once. J is TRBJ1-2 and V is TRBV4-1; tentatively, D is TRBD1 (5 bases). The sample taken for sequencing was naive CD4+ T cells sorted from blood. Subset meaning: CD45RA+ positively selected. The receptor was isolated from a man aged 25-40 years in good health. For the CDR3, the DNA is TGCGCCAGCAGCCCGCTGGGACGGGTTGATGGCTACACCTTC. Translating gives CASSPLGRVDGYTF.